These 30 T cell receptor beta chains came from one sample sequenced in a study of T cell repertoires in cytomegalovirus infection. TCRdb re-derived calls from the reads in MiXCR, one entry per CDR3 protein. This sample has approximately 200,000 distinct CDR3 sequences, with over 20% found just once. The source material was CD8+ T cells from PBMCs. The receptors here all came from a human donor in good health (CMV status not recorded). Some clones in this sample may be carry-over from other donors' samples.

This clonotype was picked up a small number of times. This chain joins TRBV10-3 and TRBJ2-7; D could derive from TRBD1 or TRBD2 (6 bases each). CDR1 and CDR2 (germline): ENHRY, SYGVKD. This CDR3 is 14 amino acids long. Trimming cost V 7 bases and J 0 bases, with 13 bases left between them. CDR3 loop: CAIMDRGHSYEQYF. The CDR3 region has the DNA TGTGCCATCATGGACCGGGGGCACTCCTACGAGCAGTACTTC.

This clonotype was recorded a few times. J is TRBJ2-5 and V is TRBV7-2; 9 positions match TRBD2. The CDR3 is 17 amino acids. From germline, CDR1 is SGHTA and CDR2 FQGNSA. With 1 base clipped from V and 2 bases from J, the junction kept 8 bases outside the gene matches. Here the CDR3 reads CASSLDLVAGDQETQYF. The CDR3 DNA is TGTGCCAGCAGCTTAGATCTTGTAGCGGGGGATCAAGAGACCCAGTACTTC. Supplemented by reference TRBV7-2 and TRBJ2-5, the full variable domain reads GAGVSQSPSNKVTEKGKDVELRCDPISGHTALYWYRQSLGQGLEFLIYFQGNSAPDKSGLPSDRFSAERTGGSVSTLTIQRTQQEDSAVYLCASSLDLVAGDQETQYFGPGTRLLVL.

Details on this clonotype: The conserved final phenylalanine or tryptophan is absent from the CDR3, which likely points to a read error. The chain carries TRBV7-9 and TRBJ1-2; D is uncertain. Trimming removed 1 base from V and 8 bases from J, with 14 bases in between. This CDR3 comprises 14 residues. Per the germline V gene, CDR1 is SEHNR and CDR2 is FQNEAQ (reference sequence). CDR3 bases: TGTGCCAGCAGCTTAGGGATTCAATTAGGCGGCTACACCTGC. Protein: CASSLGIQLGGYTC.

This clonotype was observed at least ten times. The chain employs TRBV19 and TRBJ1-1; a weak D match, TRBD1 (5 bases). The germline V gene encodes CDR1 LNHDA and CDR2 SQIVND (reference sequence). V lost 2 bases to trimming and J lost 10 bases, with 17 bases between them. The CDR3 runs to 14 residues. The DNA of the CDR3 is TGTGCCAGTAGTATACTCCCCGGGACGCCGGGAGCTTTCTTT. This codes for CASSILPGTPGAFF.

DNA of the CDR3: TGTGCCAGCAGCTTAAGGGACCAAAAAGGGCAGTTCTTC. Translating it yields CASSLRDQKGQFF. The V and J genes are TRBV7-9 and TRBJ2-1; the D call may be TRBD1 or TRBD2 (5 bases each). V was shortened by 2 bases and J by 12 bases, with 14 bases between the two germline ends. The CDR3 contains 13 residues. Germline CDR1 and CDR2: SEHNR and FQNEAQ (reference sequence).

The chain uses TRBV2 and TRBJ1-2; D not resolved. From germline, CDR1 is SNHLY and CDR2 FYNNEI. This CDR3 comprises 10 residues. Deletions cut 11 bases from V and 3 bases from J, with 7 bases between. The CDR3 nucleotides are TGTGCCCGGTCGGACTATGGCTACACCTTC. Its protein is CARSDYGYTF.

V and J are TRBV4-3 and TRBJ2-7; 9 bases align to TRBD2. The CDR3 consists of 15 residues. V lost 3 bases, J lost 2 bases, and 5 bases stayed unmatched. CDR1 is LGHNA, CDR2 YSLEER, per germline. The CDR3: CASSHRSSGAYEQYF. DNA of the CDR3: TGCGCCAGCAGCCATCGGTCTAGCGGGGCCTACGAGCAGTACTTC.

The chain is built from TRBV15 and TRBJ2-1, with 7 bases identical to TRBD2. The CDR3 contains 14 residues. The germline CDR1 and CDR2 sequences are LNHNV and YYDKDF (reference sequence). The trim removed 0 bases at V and 5 bases at J, leaving 1 base unmatched. This chain's CDR3 is CATSRDRGDNEQFF. DNA of the CDR3: TGTGCCACCAGCAGAGATCGGGGGGACAATGAGCAGTTCTTC.

This clonotype was seen ten or more times. The V gene is TRBV28, the J gene TRBJ2-2, with a possible D match to TRBD1 (5 bases). Germline CDR1 reads MDHEN; CDR2 reads SYDVKM. The CDR3 length is 14 residues. Trimming took 5 bases from V and 6 from J, leaving 13 bases between them. CDR3 protein: CASSRQSLSGELFF. The CDR3 nucleotides are TGTGCCAGCAGTAGACAGAGTCTCTCCGGGGAGCTGTTTTTT.

Concerning this clonotype: Relative to the germline gene, one junction end is altered; a read error may explain this. The rearrangement links TRBV28 to TRBJ1-2, with D perhaps TRBD1 (6 bases). CDR3 length: 15 residues. The germline CDR1 and CDR2 sequences are MDHEN and SYDVKM. CDR3 residues: CASNQPGQTNYGCTF. DNA of the CDR3: TGTGCCAGCAACCAACCGGGACAAACTAACTATGGCTGCACCTTC.

This clonotype was detected a few times. J is TRBJ2-7 and V is TRBV5-4; possibly TRBD1 for D (6 bases). CDR1 is SGHNT, CDR2 YYREEE, per germline (reference sequence). The CDR3 extends over 15 amino acids. V lost 3 bases and J lost 0, with 13 bases in between. CDR3 bases: TGTGCCAGCAGCTGGGGACAATCGAGCTCCTACGAGCAGTACTTC. Amino acids: CASSWGQSSSYEQYF.

This clonotype was seen only a few times. The gene calls are TRBV6-5 and TRBJ2-7, with D unclear. V was trimmed by 4 bases and J by 5 bases, leaving 9 bases between them. The CDR3 contains 12 residues. Germline V lookup: CDR1 MNHEY, CDR2 SVGAGI. The CDR3 loop reads CASSFTGDEQYF. In DNA form, the CDR3 reads TGTGCCAGCAGTTTTACCGGCGACGAGCAGTACTTC.

This clonotype was detected ten times or more. This chain uses TRBV7-8 with TRBJ2-2; D possibly corresponds to TRBD2 (6 bases). V was pared by 3 bases and J by 5 bases, with 25 bases between. The CDR3 totals 19 residues. Germline V gene sequence: CDR1 SGHVS, CDR2 FQNEAQ. CDR3 residues: CASSLGGITKNKRTGELFF. For the CDR3, the DNA is TGTGCCAGCAGCTTGGGGGGTATAACGAAGAACAAAAGGACCGGGGAGCTGTTTTTT.

The table lists this clonotype with a few counts. The rearrangement joins TRBV7-9 to TRBJ1-1; 7 bases line up with TRBD1. Germline loops: CDR1 SEHNR, CDR2 FQNEAQ (reference sequence). CDR3 length equals 13 residues. The ends lost 4 bases at V and 11 bases at J; junction bases unmatched: 10. The CDR3 DNA follows: TGTGCCAGCAGCTCAGAGGGGGCTGACCGGGCTTTCTTT. This translates into CASSSEGADRAFF.

This clonotype has ten or more counts. The chain has TRBV20-1 and TRBJ1-1; the D gene is possibly TRBD1 (6 bases). Trimming took 7 bases from V and 0 from J, leaving 24 bases between them. Germline values: CDR1 DFQATT, CDR2 SNEGSKA (reference sequence). The CDR3 runs to 17 residues. CDR3 nucleotide sequence: TGCAGTGGAATTAATATTAACAGGGTACAGATGAACACTGAAGCTTTCTTT. Its protein product is CSGININRVQMNTEAFF.

The chain carries TRBV5-1 and TRBJ2-1; D not certain. CDR3 size: 15 residues. Between the trimmed V and J ends, which lost 0 bases and 0 bases, there was a span of 7 bases. Germline CDR1 reads SGHRS; CDR2 reads YFSETQ. In nucleotides, the CDR3 is TGCGCCAGCAGCTTGGACAATCGCTCCTACAATGAGCAGTTCTTC. Amino acid sequence: CASSLDNRSYNEQFF. Full variable domain (remainder filled in from reference TRBV5-1 and TRBJ2-1): KAGVTQTPRYLIKTRGQQVTLSCSPISGHRSVSWYQQTPGQGLQFLFEYFSETQRNKGNFPGRFSGRQFSNSRSEMNVSTLELGDSALYLCASSLDNRSYNEQFFGPGTRLTVL.

This clonotype was observed a handful of times. The rearrangement uses TRBV7-9 and TRBJ2-3; D unresolved. The CDR3 covers 13 residues. V lost 5 bases and J lost 6, with 12 bases in between. Germline loops: CDR1 SEHNR, CDR2 FQNEAQ (reference sequence). The CDR3 DNA follows: TGTGCCAGCAGCCCCCCGGCCGTGGATACGCAGTATTTT. This sequence encodes CASSPPAVDTQYF.

There are a few counts of this clonotype. The chain joins TRBV28 to TRBJ1-2, with unresolved D. The CDR3 is made up of 13 amino acids. Trimming removed 6 bases at V and 8 bases at J, with 16 bases between. Germline CDR1 and CDR2: MDHEN and SYDVKM. This CDR3 is CASRPPNRDGYTF. In DNA form, the CDR3 reads TGTGCCAGCAGACCCCCTAACAGAGACGGCTACACCTTC.

CDR3 coding DNA: TGTGCCAGCAAGTGGGGTCCGGGGGGGGGTTTTAATGAGCAGTTCTTC. The encoded protein is CASKWGPGGGFNEQFF. The chain couples TRBV5-4 to TRBJ2-1; 8 bases line up with TRBD2. The CDR3 covers 16 residues. The J segment lost 7 bases and the V segment lost 6 bases, leaving 15 bases of the junction unmatched. The V gene's germline CDR1 is SGHNT and CDR2 YYREEE (reference sequence).

This clonotype appeared a few times. V and J are TRBV10-3 and TRBJ2-7, with TRBD1 identical over 9 bases. V shed 9 bases and J 3 bases; nucleotides not matched to a gene: 6. Looked up from germline, CDR1 is ENHRY and CDR2 is SYGVKD. This CDR3 is 13 amino acids long. The CDR3: CAIAPGQGYEQYF. The DNA of the CDR3 is TGTGCCATTGCCCCGGGACAGGGCTACGAGCAGTACTTC.

This clonotype was recorded at least ten times. The V and J genes are TRBV7-8 and TRBJ1-1; TRBD1 is a possible D gene (5 bases). The CDR3 runs to 16 residues. The germline V gene has CDR1 SGHVS and CDR2 FQNEAQ. The V gene lost 4 bases and the J gene lost 8 bases, with 23 bases spanning the gap. The CDR3 nucleotides read TGTGCCAGCAGCTCTACAGGATTAGGAGGCCAACTCGAAGCTTTCTTT. Translated: CASSSTGLGGQLEAFF.

This clonotype was seen repeatedly, ten times or more. The V gene is TRBV6-1, the J gene TRBJ1-1; no clear D. The CDR3 totals 16 residues. Germline loops: CDR1 MNHNS, CDR2 SASEGT. V shed 5 bases and J shed 0 bases, with 16 bases lying between them. This chain's CDR3 is CASSTNPDLMNTEAFF. The CDR3 DNA sequence: TGTGCCAGCAGTACGAACCCAGACCTTATGAACACTGAAGCTTTCTTT.

The CDR3 DNA reads as TGTGCCAGCAGCCCCCGACTAGCGGGGGGGGGATCGAGCACCGGGGAGCTGTTTTTT. Protein product: CASSPRLAGGGSSTGELFF. The chain recombines TRBV7-9 with TRBJ2-2; 14 bases are shared with TRBD2. The CDR3 length is 19 residues. With 5 bases clipped from V and 4 bases from J, the junction kept 12 bases outside the gene matches. Per the germline V gene, CDR1 is SEHNR and CDR2 is FQNEAQ (reference sequence).

CDR3 DNA: TGCGCCAGCAGCCAACAGGGTGCCTCCTACGAGCAGTACTTC. As protein: CASSQQGASYEQYF. The chain joins TRBV4-1 to TRBJ2-7; TRBD1 might be the D (5 bases). This CDR3 is built from 14 residues. V dropped 2 bases and J dropped 0 bases, with 8 bases sitting between them. Germline V gene data show CDR1 as MGHRA and CDR2 as YSYEKL.

Remarks on this clonotype: Mismatch with germline at one junction end may stem from a read error. This rearrangement joins TRBV7-3 to TRBJ2-7; maybe TRBD1 (5 bases). This CDR3 is 15 amino acids long. CDR1 and CDR2 (germline): SGHTA, FQGTGA. DNA of the CDR3: TGTGTCAGCAGCCCGTGGGGCCAAGCTCACTACGAGCAGTACTTC. This gives the protein CVSSPWGQAHYEQYF.

This clonotype has just one count. The V gene is TRBV5-6, the J gene TRBJ2-5, with TRBD2 matching over 11 bases. The CDR3 has 14 residues. Germline values: CDR1 SGHDT, CDR2 YYEEEE. V trimming: 9 bases; J trimming: 2 bases; junction bases outside the gene matches: 6. The CDR3 nucleotides are TGTGCCAACAGACTAGCGGGATATCAAGAGACCCAGTACTTC. It encodes CANRLAGYQETQYF. Together with reference TRBV5-6 and TRBJ2-5, the CDR3 gives the full variable domain: DAGVTQSPTHLIKTRGQQVTLRCSPKSGHDTVSWYQQALGQGPQFIFQYYEEEERQRGNFPDRFSGHQFPNYSSELNVNALLLGDSALYLCANRLAGYQETQYFGPGTRLLVL.

J is TRBJ2-7 and V is TRBV20-1; the D is unclear. The CDR3 consists of 14 residues. Germline CDR1 is DFQATT and CDR2 is SNEGSKA (reference sequence). V lost 0 bases and J 1 base, leaving 10 bases between the germline ends. CDR3 protein: CSARDPDGSYEQYF. In DNA, the CDR3 is TGCAGTGCTAGAGATCCGGACGGGTCCTACGAGCAGTACTTC.

The chain employs TRBV7-8 and TRBJ2-6, with D unresolved. V dropped 1 base and J dropped 0 bases, with 10 bases sitting between them. The CDR3 totals 17 residues. CDR1 and CDR2 from the germline V gene are SGHVS and FQNEAQ. For the CDR3, the DNA is TGTGCCAGCAGCTTAGGGGTGGAACCCTCTGGGGCCAACGTCCTGACTTTC. Its protein product is CASSLGVEPSGANVLTF.

The chain carries TRBV2 and TRBJ2-7; 11 bases agree with TRBD1. This CDR3 spans 15 amino acids. After removal of 7 bases from V and 3 bases from J, the junction contained 8 bases not matched to a gene. Germline assignment: CDR1 SNHLY and CDR2 FYNNEI. CDR3 nucleotide sequence: TGTGCCAGCAAAGATCCGGGACAGGGGGTCTACGAGCAGTACTTC. It translates to CASKDPGQGVYEQYF.

Comment on this clonotype: The junction shows a germline mismatch at one end, possibly a read error. This chain connects TRBV7-6 to TRBJ2-6; D is undetermined. Germline V gives CDR1 SGHVS, CDR2 FNYEAQ. The length of the CDR3 is 16 residues. The CDR3 region is CASSLQERSRANVLTF. The DNA of the CDR3 is TGTGCCAGCAGCTTACAAGAGCGCTCTAGGGCCAACGTCCTGACTTTC.